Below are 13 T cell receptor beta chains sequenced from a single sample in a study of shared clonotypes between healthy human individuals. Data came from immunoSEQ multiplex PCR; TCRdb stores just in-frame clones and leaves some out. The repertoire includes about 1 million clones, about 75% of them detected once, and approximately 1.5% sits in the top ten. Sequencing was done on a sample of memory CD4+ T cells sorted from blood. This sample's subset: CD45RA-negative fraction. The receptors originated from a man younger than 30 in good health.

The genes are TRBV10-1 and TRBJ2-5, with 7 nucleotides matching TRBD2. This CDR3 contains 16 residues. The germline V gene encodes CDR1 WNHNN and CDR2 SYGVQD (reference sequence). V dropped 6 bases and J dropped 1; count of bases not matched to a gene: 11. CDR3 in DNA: TGCGCCAGCAGCTCCTCTAGCGGCACCCTCCAAGAGACCCAGTACTTC. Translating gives CASSSSSGTLQETQYF.

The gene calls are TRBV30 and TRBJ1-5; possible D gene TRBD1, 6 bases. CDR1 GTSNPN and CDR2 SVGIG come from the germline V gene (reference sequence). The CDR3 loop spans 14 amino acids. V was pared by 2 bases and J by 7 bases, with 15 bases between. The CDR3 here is CAWSLGRGGQPQHF. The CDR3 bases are TGTGCCTGGAGTCTGGGCAGGGGTGGCCAGCCCCAGCATTTT.

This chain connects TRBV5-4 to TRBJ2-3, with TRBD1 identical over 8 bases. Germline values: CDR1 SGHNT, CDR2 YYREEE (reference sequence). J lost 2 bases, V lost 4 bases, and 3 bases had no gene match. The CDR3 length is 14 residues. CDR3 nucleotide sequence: TGTGCCAGCAGCCGGGACAGGAACACAGATACGCAGTATTTT. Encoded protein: CASSRDRNTDTQYF.

The CDR3 here is CASSPTRWLAGSYEQYF. The CDR3 DNA follows: TGTGCCAGCTCACCCACCCGATGGCTAGCGGGATCCTACGAGCAGTACTTC. The chain employs TRBV18 and TRBJ2-5; 9 positions agree with TRBD2. The J call may be in error: the DNA end matches TRBJ2-7 better. Germline V CDR1 and CDR2: KGHSH, LQKENI. The CDR3 is 17 residues long.

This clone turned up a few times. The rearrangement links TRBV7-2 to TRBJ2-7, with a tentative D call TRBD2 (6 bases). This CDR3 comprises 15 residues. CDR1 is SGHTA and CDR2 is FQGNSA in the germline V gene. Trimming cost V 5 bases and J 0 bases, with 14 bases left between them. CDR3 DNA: TGTGCCAGCAGCCAGGGACTTTCGAGCTCCTACGAGCAGTACTTC. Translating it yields CASSQGLSSSYEQYF.

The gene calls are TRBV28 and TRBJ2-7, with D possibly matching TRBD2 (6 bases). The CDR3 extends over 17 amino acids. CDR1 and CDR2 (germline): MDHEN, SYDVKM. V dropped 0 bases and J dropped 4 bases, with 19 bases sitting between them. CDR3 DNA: TGTGCCAGCAGTTTATGGGGGCCGGGAGACGGCCGATACGAGCAGTACTTC. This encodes CASSLWGPGDGRYEQYF.

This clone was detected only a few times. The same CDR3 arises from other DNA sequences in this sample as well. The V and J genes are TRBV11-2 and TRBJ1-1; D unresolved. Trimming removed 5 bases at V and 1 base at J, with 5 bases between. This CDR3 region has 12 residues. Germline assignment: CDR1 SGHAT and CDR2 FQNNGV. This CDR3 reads CASSLRNTEAFF. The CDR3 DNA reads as TGTGCCAGCAGCCTCAGGAACACTGAAGCTTTCTTT.

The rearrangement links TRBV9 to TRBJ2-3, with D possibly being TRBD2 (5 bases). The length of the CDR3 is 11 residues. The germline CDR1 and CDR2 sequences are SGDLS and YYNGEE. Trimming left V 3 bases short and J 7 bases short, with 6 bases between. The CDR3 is CASSAGNTQYF. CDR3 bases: TGTGCCAGCAGCGCGGGGAATACGCAGTATTTT.

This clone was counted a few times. In DNA, the CDR3 is TGTGCCTGGGGTAAAAATGAAAAACTGTTTTTT. Its protein is CAWGKNEKLFF. V and J are TRBV30 and TRBJ1-4; unclear D gene. Trimming removed 5 bases from V and 5 bases from J, with 6 bases in between. This CDR3 has 11 residues. CDR1 and CDR2 (germline): GTSNPN, SVGIG (reference sequence).

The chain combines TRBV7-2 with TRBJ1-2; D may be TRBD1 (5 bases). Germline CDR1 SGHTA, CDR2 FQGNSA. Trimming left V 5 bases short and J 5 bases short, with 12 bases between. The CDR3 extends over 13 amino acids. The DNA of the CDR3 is TGTGCCAGCAGCCCCAGACAGTTTTATGGCTACACCTTC. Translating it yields CASSPRQFYGYTF.

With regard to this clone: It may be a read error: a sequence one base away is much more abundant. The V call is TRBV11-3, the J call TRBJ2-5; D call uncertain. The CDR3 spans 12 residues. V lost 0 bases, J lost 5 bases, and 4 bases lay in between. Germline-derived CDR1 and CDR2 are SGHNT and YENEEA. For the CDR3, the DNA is TGTGCCAGCAGCTTAGATGGGGAGACCCAGTACTTC. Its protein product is CASSLDGETQYF.

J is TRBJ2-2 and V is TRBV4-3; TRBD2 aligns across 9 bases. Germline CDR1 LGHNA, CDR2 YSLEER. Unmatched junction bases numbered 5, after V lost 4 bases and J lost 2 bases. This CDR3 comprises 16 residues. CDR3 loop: CASSRIAGENTGELFF. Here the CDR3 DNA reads TGCGCCAGCAGCCGAATAGCGGGAGAAAACACCGGGGAGCTGTTTTTT.

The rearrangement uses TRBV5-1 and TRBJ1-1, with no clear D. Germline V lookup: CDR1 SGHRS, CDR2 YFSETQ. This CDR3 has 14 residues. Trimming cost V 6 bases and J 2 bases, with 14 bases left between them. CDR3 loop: CASKVSGSNTEAFF. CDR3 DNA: TGCGCCAGCAAAGTTTCGGGCAGTAACACTGAAGCTTTCTTT.